Sequencing of this TCR beta chain was carried out in a study of cytomegalovirus exposure and HLA in healthy donors. This PCR relied on a set of 60 Vbeta primers and 13 Jbeta primers. Method: immunoSEQ multiplex PCR; TCRdb's copy keeps in-frame clones and lacks some. This table has about 120,000 clones, roughly 80% appearing once. Sequenced sample: PBMCs. The source is a female donor in good health and CMV-seropositive.

DNA of the CDR3: TGTGCCAGCGGGAGTGGGACAGCTGGAAACACCATATATTTT. Protein: CASGSGTAGNTIYF. V and J are TRBV19 and TRBJ1-3; TRBD1 aligns across 7 bases. The ends lost 9 bases at V and 2 bases at J; junction bases unmatched: 7. This CDR3 comprises 14 residues. The germline CDR1 and CDR2 sequences are LNHDA and SQIVND (reference sequence). The full variable domain, completed using reference TRBV19 and TRBJ1-3, is DGGITQSPKYLFRKEGQNVTLSCEQNLNHDAMYWYRQDPGQGLRLIYYSQIVNDFQKGDIAEGYSVSREKKESFPLTVTSAQKNPTAFYLCASGSGTAGNTIYFGEGSWLTVV.